The rows below give T cell receptor beta chains drawn from one sample of a study of T cell repertoires in ileal Crohn's disease. Using immunoSEQ multiplex PCR, the repertoire was profiled, and TCRdb retains in-frame clones only, with some absent. The repertoire holds approximately 9,600 clones, with 76% as singletons. Sequencing was carried out using ileal tissue. Receptors were obtained from an adult with Crohn's disease. The CDR3 runs from the conserved cysteine through the conserved F or W. The D gene is left open where the match is weak. Some rows mark clone size as missing; the rest say once, few, many or name a class of expanded clone.

TRBV6-5	14	-	-	TRBJ1-5	TGTGCCAGCAGAGCCGGGACAATCAATCAGCCCCAGCATTTT	CASRAGTINQPQHF
TRBV4-1	16	-	-	TRBJ2-3	TGCGCCAGCAGCCACCCCGGGACTCCCTCTACAGATACGCAGTATTTT	CASSHPGTPSTDTQYF
TRBV28	16	TRBD1	-	TRBJ2-3	TGTGCCAGCACCCGATCCAGGGACAGGGGGCGTAATACGCAGTATTTT	CASTRSRDRGRNTQYF
TRBV7-3	16	TRBD2	-	TRBJ2-3	TGTGCCAGCAGCTACCGGACTAGCGGGGGCACAGATACGCAGTATTTT	CASSYRTSGGTDTQYF
TRBV4-1	14	TRBD1	-	TRBJ2-1	TGCGCCAGCACCAGGGACAGGGGCAACAATGAGCAGTTCTTC	CASTRDRGNNEQFF
TRBV5-1	14	-	-	TRBJ2-2	TGCGCCAGCAGCTTGGCAGCTCGGGGCGGGGAGCTGTTTTTT	CASSLAARGGELFF
TRBV2	15	TRBD1	-	TRBJ1-1	TGTGCCAGCAGTGAAGCCAGGGGGCCGGGGGCTGAAGCTTTCTTT	CASSEARGPGAEAFF
TRBV2	15	TRBD1	-	TRBJ1-5	TGTGCCAGCAGGACGACAGGGTCGTCGGTTCAGCCCCAGCATTTT	CASRTTGSSVQPQHF
TRBV11-2	15	-	few	TRBJ1-2	TGTGCCAGCAGCTTGGCGGGGGCTACTGGGTATGGCTACACCTTC	CASSLAGATGYGYTF
TRBV9	17	TRBD2	-	TRBJ2-1	TGTGCCAGCAGCGGAGGGGGGCTAGCGGGGGTCAGTGGGGAGCAGTTCTTC	CASSGGGLAGVSGEQFF
TRBV7-9	18	TRBD2	few	TRBJ2-3	TGTGCCAGCAGCTTATTTCCAAGGTTGGCGGGAGGTGCAGATACGCAGTATTTT	CASSLFPRLAGGADTQYF
TRBV7-2	14	-	few	TRBJ2-7	TGTGCCAGCAGGCCCTGGCGGGACTCCTACGAGCAGTACTTC	CASRPWRDSYEQYF
TRBV27	14	-	-	TRBJ2-2	TGTGCCAGCAGTTGGACAGCGAACACCGGGGAGCTGTTTTTT	CASSWTANTGELFF
TRBV2	15	-	medium-sized	TRBJ1-4	TGTGCCAGCAGACCGACACCAGCAACTAATGAAAAACTGTTTTTT	CASRPTPATNEKLFF
TRBV6-6	15	TRBD1	-	TRBJ2-1	TGTGCCAGCATTCGGACAGGGGGCCCACACAATGAGCAGTTCTTC	CASIRTGGPHNEQFF
TRBV7-9	14	TRBD2	-	TRBJ2-3	TGTGCCAGCAGCCCGGGACTAGCGGGAGTTACGCAGTATTTT	CASSPGLAGVTQYF
TRBV7-6	15	-	-	TRBJ2-3	TGTGCCAGCAGCTTAGTTACCAGGGGCGCAGATACGCAGTATTTT	CASSLVTRGADTQYF
TRBV13	16	TRBD1	-	TRBJ1-5	TGTGCCAGCAGCTTTGGGGGACAGGGGGCCTATCAGCCCCAGCATTTT	CASSFGGQGAYQPQHF
TRBV5-1	17	TRBD2	-	TRBJ2-7	TGCGCCAGCAGCCCGGAGTCTAGCGGAAGTCCCCCCTACGAGCAGTACTTC	CASSPESSGSPPYEQYF
TRBV6-5	14	-	-	TRBJ1-5	TGTGCCAGCAGGGAACAGGGCTACAATCAGCCCCAGCATTTT	CASREQGYNQPQHF
TRBV27	16	TRBD1	-	TRBJ1-2	TGTGCCAGCAGTCCTGAAGACAGGGCAAACCTCTATGGCTACACCTTC	CASSPEDRANLYGYTF
TRBV29-1	16	TRBD2	-	TRBJ2-1	TGCAGCGTTACGGGACTAGCGGCAAGCTCCTACAATGAGCAGTTCTTC	CSVTGLAASSYNEQFF
TRBV10-3	15	-	-	TRBJ1-6	TGTGCCATCAGTTTGGACAGTGGCTATAATTCACCCCTCCACTTT	CAISLDSGYNSPLHF
TRBV6-6	15	TRBD2	-	TRBJ2-5	TGTGCCAGCAGAGAGACTAGCGGAGGAATGGAGACCCAGTACTTC	CASRETSGGMETQYF
TRBV6-5	16	TRBD1	once	TRBJ1-3	TGTGCCAGCAGTTACTCGACAGGGGTAGCTGGAAACACCATATATTTT	CASSYSTGVAGNTIYF
TRBV29-1	11	TRBD1	-	TRBJ2-5	TGCAGCGCAGACAGGGCAGAGACCCAGTACTTC	CSADRAETQYF